This TCR beta chain was recovered during a study of CD8+ T cells in alopecia areata (dated 2018 in TCRdb). Regarding the research as a whole: The treated patients, all with moderate-to-severe alopecia areata, were enrolled in an open-label pilot trial of oral tofacitinib given at 5 to 10 mg twice daily. Tofacitinib was given for 6 to 18 months, followed by 6 months of follow-up off drug to assess delayed response and recurrence. To study T cell clonal expansion in alopecia areata, the researchers applied high-throughput TCRbeta sequencing to both the C3H/HeJ mouse model and human patients. Human TCRbeta sequencing covered scalp tissue and sorted CD4+ and CD8+ peripheral blood T cells from patchy and totalis/universalis alopecia areata patients and healthy controls. Biopsies were taken from tofacitinib-treated patients at baseline and at 4 and 24 weeks of treatment, and a later scalp biopsy was taken in several of the tofacitinib-treated patients. Scalp clonality was compared across normal scalp (n=4), patchy alopecia areata scalp (n=8), and alopecia totalis/universalis scalp (n=8). RNA came from the PAXgene miRNA kit for fixed scalp, the miRNeasy kit for PBMCs, and the RNeasy kit for mouse skin. TCRbeta CDR3 regions were amplified by immunoSEQ multiplex PCR with 35 Vbeta forward and 13 Jbeta reverse primers. Points the paper makes about the study in general: Shared TCR sequences between patients were less evident than in mice, which may be partly attributable to HLA diversity in the patient population. Scalp TCR repertoire analysis is complicated because resident alphabeta T cells in normal human skin are also sequenced, whereas mouse skin is dominated by gammadelta T cells. Compared with normal scalp, lesional scalp had higher clonality and more expanded CD8+ clones, particularly in alopecia totalis/universalis, a pattern that suggests antigenic drive.

From its cysteine to its phenylalanine, the CDR3 spans 14 amino acids. The CDR3 DNA has 42 bases and is translated from base 1. From the germline V gene, CDR1 is MNHEY and CDR2 is SVGAGI. Trimming costs V 5 bases and J 2 bases, and their ends lie 13 bases apart. To note about this clone: Its antigen is unknown. No per-base quality is available; no much larger clone lies one base away.

In the paper's terms, the time point label means: baseline before oral tofacitinib. Lesional scalp punch biopsies and peripheral blood were obtained from alopecia areata patients. PBMCs were separated by density centrifugation and stained for CD3, CD4 and CD8, after which CD4+ and CD8+ T cells were sorted on a FACSAria. Libraries were prepared through the immunoSEQ multiplex PCR assay. For TCR sequencing, RNA was extracted from every sample and reverse transcribed into cDNA to serve as template. First-strand cDNA was synthesized using SuperScript III with a 2:1 mix of oligo-dT and random hexamers. Amplification bias was assessed with a synthetic immune receptor repertoire, and residual bias was removed computationally. The study's processing was this. After raw reads were preprocessed to remove errors, the CDR3 was defined following IMGT conventions as running from the conserved cysteine to phenylalanine. To get clonality, Shannon entropy was normalized by log2 of the number of productive unique TCRs and the result was subtracted from 1. Scalp TCRbeta sequences were cross-referenced with sorted blood CD4 and CD8 repertoires so that the CD4 or CD8 identity of scalp clones could be inferred. TCRdb limited this immuneACCESS table to in-frame rearrangements with V and J called. A share of clones is missing; checked studies link under half to unresolved V genes, and the rest is unexplained. Clone size and the V and J calls come from that table; the DNA yielded D and trimming. Recorded for this sample are 140,000 to 150,000 clones; under 60% of them occurred a single time. The top ten constitute 5% to 7% of the sample.

Specimen: CD4+ T cells sorted from blood, collected at week 0. This sequence uses TRBV6-5 and TRBJ2-7, with the D gene possibly TRBD1 or TRBD2, each one fitting 5 bases. This sequence originates from a human donor with alopecia areata. Here is the DNA: TGTGCCAGCAGTGCTGGGACGGCTACCTACGAGCAGTACTTC. Translated, it gives CASSAGTATYEQYF.